The present T cell receptor beta chain was sequenced within a study of PD-L1 blockade in urothelial cancer. Study in general: Analyses used blood from 3 weeks (second dose) and 6 weeks after treatment start. Blood-derived samples held a median roughly 150,000 T cells.

Spiking of synthetic TCR analog templates was performed in each PCR. Sequencing was performed with immunoSEQ multiplex PCR; in TCRdb, only in-frame clones are kept and a portion is missing. The data contain about 42,000 clones, roughly 86% of them seen just once; the ten biggest clones take up around 2.5%. Patients' cancers were locally advanced or metastatic urothelial carcinomas. Germline CDR1 reads MGHRA; CDR2 reads YSYEKL. Trimming stripped 5 bases from V and 4 bases from J, with 11 bases between. This CDR3 has 13 amino acids. Sample: PBMCs, taken around atezolizumab (anti-PD-L1) treatment. The chain couples TRBV4-1 to TRBJ2-5; D is ambiguous. The source of this sequence is a man aged 65 to 79 with urothelial cancer. The CDR3 loop reads CASSKNSPETQYF. The CDR3 DNA sequence: TGCGCCAGCAGCAAGAACAGTCCAGAGACCCAGTACTTC.